Listed below are T cell receptor beta chains from one sample, sequenced in a study of blood T cell repertoires in COVID-19. The protocol was immunoSEQ multiplex PCR, while the TCRdb copy is restricted to in-frame clones and leaves out a portion. The data contain approximately 120,000 clones, about nine tenths of them singletons. The sequencing input was peripheral blood. These receptors came from a human donor in a cohort sampled during active COVID-19. Each CDR3 is given with its conserved first and last residue. The order of the fields is CDR3 protein, CDR3 DNA, D gene, V gene, clone size, J gene. A D gene is named only where the DNA matches it firmly. Not all rows give a size; the values are once, few, many and, for expanded clones, a class.

CDR3: CASSQSHRQVNTEAFF
DNA: TGTGCCAGCAGCCAGAGTCACCGGCAGGTGAACACTGAAGCTTTCTTT
D: NA
V: TRBV7-6
size: NA
J: TRBJ1-1

CDR3: CASSLVSGTNEKLFF
DNA: TGCGCCAGCAGCTTGGTGTCAGGGACTAATGAAAAACTGTTTTTT
D: NA
V: TRBV5-1
size: NA
J: TRBJ1-4

CDR3: CASSQEKAGGPYNEQFF
DNA: TGCGCCAGCAGCCAAGAGAAAGCGGGAGGACCCTACAATGAGCAGTTCTTC
D: TRBD2
V: TRBV4-1
size: NA
J: TRBJ2-1

CDR3: CASSWASGGAGADTQYF
DNA: TGCGCCAGCAGCTGGGCTAGCGGGGGGGCTGGCGCAGATACGCAGTATTTT
D: TRBD2
V: TRBV5-1
size: few
J: TRBJ2-3

CDR3: CASSDRRAVNYGYTF
DNA: TGCGCCAGCAGTGACAGGAGGGCCGTTAACTATGGCTACACCTTC
D: NA
V: TRBV10-1
size: NA
J: TRBJ1-2

CDR3: CASSYSGGTGWSNQPQHF
DNA: TGTGCCAGCAGTTACTCCGGGGGGACAGGATGGAGCAATCAGCCCCAGCATTTT
D: TRBD1
V: TRBV6-2/TRBV6-3
size: NA
J: TRBJ1-5

CDR3: CASSPNLGLAGIADTGELFF
DNA: TGTGCCAGCAGCCCCAATCTCGGACTAGCGGGAATCGCAGACACCGGGGAGCTGTTTTTT
D: TRBD2
V: TRBV7-3
size: NA
J: TRBJ2-2

CDR3: CASSILGGRGNQPQHF
DNA: TGTGCCAGTAGTATTCTAGGGGGTCGTGGCAATCAGCCCCAGCATTTT
D: NA
V: TRBV19
size: few
J: TRBJ1-5

CDR3: CASRLQGTPNLAKNIQYF
DNA: TGTGCCAGCCGCCTACAGGGGACACCTAATCTGGCCAAAAACATTCAGTACTTC
D: TRBD1
V: TRBV2
size: NA
J: TRBJ2-4

CDR3: CASSRSGGENFYEQYF
DNA: TGTGCCAGTAGTCGTAGCGGGGGGGAGAACTTTTACGAGCAGTACTTC
D: TRBD2
V: TRBV19
size: NA
J: TRBJ2-7

CDR3: CATSRGGQGHGYTF
DNA: TGTGCCACCAGCAGGGGAGGACAGGGCCATGGCTACACCTTC
D: TRBD1
V: TRBV15
size: NA
J: TRBJ1-2

CDR3: CASSYSYEQYF
DNA: TGTGCCAGCAGTTACTCCTACGAGCAGTACTTC
D: NA
V: TRBV5-8
size: NA
J: TRBJ2-7

CDR3: CASSPNPPAINYGYTF
DNA: TGTGCCAGCAGCCCCAACCCTCCCGCGATAAACTATGGCTACACCTTC
D: NA
V: TRBV7-2
size: NA
J: TRBJ1-2

CDR3: CASHPQPGTEAFF
DNA: TGTGCCAGCCACCCCCAACCGGGGACTGAAGCTTTCTTT
D: NA
V: TRBV18
size: NA
J: TRBJ1-1

CDR3: CASRPRTGTYYGYTF
DNA: TGTGCCAGCAGACCCCGGACAGGAACGTACTATGGCTACACCTTC
D: TRBD1
V: TRBV28
size: NA
J: TRBJ1-2

CDR3: CSVEVRGTTYEQYF
DNA: TGCAGCGTTGAGGTCCGGGGAACCACCTACGAGCAGTACTTC
D: NA
V: TRBV29-1
size: NA
J: TRBJ2-7

CDR3: CATSELQGRYNEQFF
DNA: TGTGCCACCAGCGAACTACAGGGGAGGTACAATGAGCAGTTCTTC
D: NA
V: TRBV15
size: NA
J: TRBJ2-1

CDR3: CASSGGQIVRGNQPQHF
DNA: TGTGCCAGCAGTGGGGGACAGATAGTGAGGGGCAATCAGCCCCAGCATTTT
D: TRBD1
V: TRBV6-1
size: once
J: TRBJ1-5

CDR3: CASSQGQGDEQFF
DNA: TGCGCCAGCAGCCAGGGACAGGGGGATGAGCAGTTCTTC
D: TRBD1
V: TRBV4-1
size: NA
J: TRBJ2-1

CDR3: CASAGTSNSPLHF
DNA: TGTGCCAGCGCCGGGACTTCTAATTCACCCCTCCACTTT
D: NA
V: TRBV11-2
size: NA
J: TRBJ1-6

CDR3: CASSQDGRNFYGYTF
DNA: TGCGCCAGCAGCCAAGATGGCAGGAACTTCTACGGCTACACCTTC
D: NA
V: TRBV4-1
size: NA
J: TRBJ1-2

CDR3: CASSEKPLAGLNGYTF
DNA: TGTGCCAGCAGTGAAAAGCCCCTGGCAGGGTTGAATGGCTACACCTTC
D: NA
V: TRBV6-1
size: NA
J: TRBJ1-2

CDR3: CASSSQAGGPIAKNIQYF
DNA: TGTGCCAGCAGTTCTCAAGCGGGGGGGCCTATTGCCAAAAACATTCAGTACTTC
D: TRBD2
V: TRBV2
size: NA
J: TRBJ2-4

CDR3: CASSLAPPTGSYEQYF
DNA: TGCGCCAGCAGCTTGGCCCCCCCGACAGGTTCCTACGAGCAGTACTTC
D: NA
V: TRBV5-1
size: NA
J: TRBJ2-7

CDR3: CASSLDRGRIGETQYF
DNA: TGTGCCAGCAGCCTAGACAGGGGGCGTATAGGGGAGACCCAGTACTTC
D: TRBD1
V: TRBV5-4
size: NA
J: TRBJ2-5

CDR3: CASSTTGQETQYF
DNA: TGTGCCAGCAGTACGACAGGGCAAGAGACCCAGTACTTC
D: TRBD1
V: TRBV9
size: NA
J: TRBJ2-5

CDR3: CASSQTRQSNQPQHF
DNA: TGTGCCAGCAGTCAAACCAGACAGAGCAATCAGCCCCAGCATTTT
D: NA
V: TRBV6-2/TRBV6-3
size: NA
J: TRBJ1-5

CDR3: CASSLAGTGDGYTF
DNA: TGTGCCAGCAGCTTAGCGGGGACAGGGGACGGCTACACCTTC
D: TRBD1
V: TRBV7-2
size: NA
J: TRBJ1-2

CDR3: CASSLDPSGNEQFF
DNA: TGTGCCAGCAGCTTAGATCCCTCCGGGAATGAGCAGTTCTTC
D: NA
V: TRBV11-3
size: NA
J: TRBJ2-1

CDR3: CASSPILRESSYEQYF
DNA: TGCGCCAGCAGCCCTATTTTACGGGAAAGCTCCTACGAGCAGTACTTC
D: NA
V: TRBV4-1
size: NA
J: TRBJ2-7

CDR3: CASSEAWTRETQYF
DNA: TGTGCCAGCAGTGAAGCTTGGACTAGAGAGACCCAGTACTTC
D: TRBD2
V: TRBV6-1
size: NA
J: TRBJ2-5

CDR3: CASSAKAGQGAWSYGYTF
DNA: TGTGCCAGCAGCGCGAAGGCGGGACAGGGAGCTTGGAGCTATGGCTACACCTTC
D: TRBD1
V: TRBV9
size: NA
J: TRBJ1-2

CDR3: CASSLGLAGEGETQYF
DNA: TGTGCCAGTAGTCTGGGACTAGCGGGAGAAGGAGAGACCCAGTACTTC
D: TRBD2
V: TRBV19
size: NA
J: TRBJ2-5

CDR3: CASSDMEGRQGLRAQHF
DNA: TGTGCCAGCAGTGACATGGAGGGGAGACAGGGGCTTCGGGCCCAGCATTTT
D: TRBD1
V: TRBV2
size: NA
J: TRBJ1-5